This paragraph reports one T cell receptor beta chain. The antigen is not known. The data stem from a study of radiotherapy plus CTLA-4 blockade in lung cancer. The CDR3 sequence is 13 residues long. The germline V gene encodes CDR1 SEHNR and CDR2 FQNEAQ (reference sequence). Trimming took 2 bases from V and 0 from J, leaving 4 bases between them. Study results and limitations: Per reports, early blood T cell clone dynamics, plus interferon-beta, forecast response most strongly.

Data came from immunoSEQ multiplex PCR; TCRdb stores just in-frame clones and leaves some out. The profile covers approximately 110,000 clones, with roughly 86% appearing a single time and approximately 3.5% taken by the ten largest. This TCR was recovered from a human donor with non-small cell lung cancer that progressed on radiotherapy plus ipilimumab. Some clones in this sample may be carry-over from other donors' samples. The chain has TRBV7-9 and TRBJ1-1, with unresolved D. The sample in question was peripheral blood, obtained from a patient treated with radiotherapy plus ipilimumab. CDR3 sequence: CASSLKVNTEAFF. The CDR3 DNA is TGTGCCAGCAGCTTAAAGGTGAACACTGAAGCTTTCTTT.